One sample yielded the 20 T cell receptor beta chains listed below, sequenced in a study of shared clonotypes between healthy human individuals. The protocol was immunoSEQ multiplex PCR, while the TCRdb copy is restricted to in-frame clones and leaves out a portion. Seen here are fewer than 700,000 clones, 70% to 80% observed once, and the top ten hold about 11%. Sequenced material: PBMCs. The receptors originated from a woman aged 35 to 49 in good health. Some clones in this sample may be carry-over from other donors' samples.

In the case of this clone: Other DNA sequences of this sample code for an identical CDR3. The chain is built from TRBV5-1 and TRBJ1-1, with unresolved D. The CDR3 is made up of 13 amino acids. V was shortened by 0 bases and J by 2 bases, with 5 bases between the two germline ends. Germline V gene data show CDR1 as SGHRS and CDR2 as YFSETQ. The CDR3: CASSLEGNTEAFF. CDR3 nucleotides: TGCGCCAGCAGCTTGGAAGGCAACACTGAAGCTTTCTTT.

The rearrangement links TRBV6-6 to TRBJ2-1, with D possibly matching TRBD1 (6 bases). CDR3 length: 14 amino acids. Germline V gene data show CDR1 as MNHNY and CDR2 as SVGAGI (reference sequence). Trimming left V 2 bases short and J 6 bases short, with 11 bases between. In nucleotides, the CDR3 is TGTGCCAGCAGTTACAACAGGGACGGCAATGAGCAGTTCTTC. It codes for CASSYNRDGNEQFF.

The rearrangement uses TRBV5-1 and TRBJ2-7; D gene unclear. Germline values: CDR1 SGHRS, CDR2 YFSETQ. V shed 1 base and J shed 2 bases, with 10 bases lying between them. The CDR3 extends over 14 amino acids. The CDR3 DNA reads TGCGCCAGCAGCTTGCTGAGTCGAGCCTACGAGCAGTACTTC. Protein sequence: CASSLLSRAYEQYF.

In DNA, the CDR3 is TGTGCCACCGCTGGCGGTGCGAACACCGGGGAGCTGTTTTTT. Its translation is CATAGGANTGELFF. This chain joins TRBV10-3 and TRBJ2-2; D uncertain. Germline V CDR1 and CDR2: ENHRY, SYGVKD. The CDR3 extends over 14 amino acids. The germline V and J ends were trimmed by 10 bases and 0 bases, with 12 bases remaining between them.

As DNA, the CDR3 is TGCGCCAGCAGCTTGCCCCTAGAAAGTGAGCAGTTCTTC. Translated: CASSLPLESEQFF. V is TRBV5-1 and J is TRBJ2-1; D ambiguous. The CDR3 sequence is 13 residues long. V gave up 1 base and J gave up 9 bases, with 11 bases separating them. Germline CDR1 is SGHRS and CDR2 is YFSETQ. The whole variable domain, filled in from reference TRBV5-1 and TRBJ2-1, reads KAGVTQTPRYLIKTRGQQVTLSCSPISGHRSVSWYQQTPGQGLQFLFEYFSETQRNKGNFPGRFSGRQFSNSRSEMNVSTLELGDSALYLCASSLPLESEQFFGPGTRLTVL.

This clone was counted a few times. This chain uses TRBV7-2 with TRBJ2-5; no clear D. Germline CDR1 and CDR2: SGHTA and FQGNSA. The CDR3 length is 14 residues. Trimming removed 1 base at V and 5 bases at J, with 11 bases between. The CDR3 bases are TGTGCCAGCAGCTTAGTGGCCTCGGCGGAGACCCAGTACTTC. Translated, it gives CASSLVASAETQYF.

The chain has TRBV28 and TRBJ1-3, with 7 bases identical to TRBD1. Germline V gives CDR1 MDHEN, CDR2 SYDVKM. CDR3 length: 16 residues. V was clipped by 6 bases and J by 4 bases; unmatched bases: 12. In nucleotides, the CDR3 is TGTGCCAGCAGCACCTCGACAGGGTTTGTCGGAAACACCATATATTTT. Residues: CASSTSTGFVGNTIYF.

The chain has TRBV7-9 and TRBJ2-5; 8 bases align to TRBD2. The CDR3 is made up of 17 amino acids. The trim removed 2 bases at V and 0 bases at J, leaving 8 bases unmatched. CDR1 SEHNR and CDR2 FQNEAQ come from the germline V gene (reference sequence). CDR3 sequence: CASSLRGLGANQETQYF. CDR3 nucleotide sequence: TGTGCCAGCAGCTTAAGGGGACTAGGGGCTAACCAAGAGACCCAGTACTTC.

This chain joins TRBV28 and TRBJ2-2; unclear D gene. There are 13 residues in the CDR3. Between the trimmed V and J ends, which lost 6 bases and 3 bases, there was a span of 8 bases. The V gene's germline CDR1 is MDHEN and CDR2 SYDVKM. The CDR3 spells CASRFSDTGELFF. The CDR3 DNA follows: TGTGCCAGCAGGTTTAGTGACACCGGGGAGCTGTTTTTT.

In regard to this clone: The final CDR3 position lacks the conserved phenylalanine or tryptophan, pointing to a likely read error. The CDR3 nucleotides read TGCGCCAGCAGCCAGGATTTCTCGCCCCTCCACCTT. Its protein product is CASSQDFSPLHL. This rearrangement joins TRBV4-1 to TRBJ1-6, with unresolved D. Trimming removed 3 bases at V and 13 bases at J, with 10 bases between. The CDR3 consists of 12 residues. The germline V gene encodes CDR1 MGHRA and CDR2 YSYEKL.

In its sample, this clone was seen a few times. Other nucleotide sequences from this sample produce the same CDR3. The rearrangement joins TRBV9 to TRBJ1-5; no reliable D call. Per the germline V gene, CDR1 is SGDLS and CDR2 is YYNGEE. V dropped 3 bases and J dropped 1 base, with 11 bases sitting between them. There are 15 residues in the CDR3. CDR3 nucleotide sequence: TGTGCCAGCAGCGAGACGGCTTACAGCAATCAGCCCCAGCATTTT. Translation: CASSETAYSNQPQHF. Full variable domain (remainder filled in from reference TRBV9 and TRBJ1-5): DSGVTQTPKHLITATGQRVTLRCSPRSGDLSVYWYQQSLDQGLQFLIQYYNGEERAKGNILERFSAQQFPDLHSELNLSSLELGDSALYFCASSETAYSNQPQHFGDGTRLSIL.

This clone occurred once. This chain connects TRBV5-6 to TRBJ2-6; D is undetermined. Deletions cut 2 bases from V and 5 bases from J, with 11 bases between. The CDR3 spans 15 residues. Germline-derived CDR1 and CDR2 are SGHDT and YYEEEE. CDR3 loop: CASSLLTLRANVLTF. CDR3 bases: TGTGCCAGCAGCTTACTAACCCTAAGGGCCAACGTCCTGACTTTC.

This clone showed up just a few times. The chain has TRBV27 and TRBJ2-1; the match to TRBD2 covers 8 bases. The CDR3 has 13 amino acids. Germline assignment: CDR1 MNHEY and CDR2 SMNVEV (reference sequence). V dropped 5 bases and J dropped 14; count of bases not matched to a gene: 11. The CDR3 loop is CASSTPGTRMEFF. The DNA for the CDR3 is TGTGCCAGCAGTACACCCGGGACTAGGATGGAGTTCTTC.

This clone was picked up many times. The sample holds other DNA sequences that translate to the same CDR3. The chain combines TRBV4-2 with TRBJ1-5; no reliable D call. CDR3 length: 17 amino acids. Germline-derived CDR1 and CDR2 are LGHNA and YNFKEQ. V lost 4 bases and J 0 bases, leaving 16 bases between the germline ends. This CDR3 reads CASSLSESLGSNQPQHF. DNA of the CDR3: TGTGCCAGCAGCCTGTCGGAGTCTCTTGGTAGCAATCAGCCCCAGCATTTT.

The table lists this clone with a count of one. The chain combines TRBV15 with TRBJ1-4; 7 positions match TRBD1. Trimming at V came to 2 bases and at J to 3 bases, leaving 3 bases not matched to a gene. The CDR3 is 15 amino acids. The germline CDR1 and CDR2 sequences are LNHNV and YYDKDF (reference sequence). CDR3 amino acids: CATSRTQGANEKLFF. CDR3 in DNA: TGTGCCACCAGCAGAACCCAGGGGGCTAATGAAAAACTGTTTTTT.

V is TRBV18 and J is TRBJ2-7; no definite D call. This CDR3 comprises 12 residues. The germline V gene encodes CDR1 KGHSH and CDR2 LQKENI. Trimming took off 1 base at V and 6 bases at J, with 7 bases between the two ends. For the CDR3, the DNA is TGTGCCAGCTCACCACGGACCTGCGAGCAGTACTTC. As protein: CASSPRTCEQYF.

The chain combines TRBV5-1 with TRBJ2-7, with D tentatively TRBD1 (5 bases). The CDR3 runs to 14 residues. Between the trimmed V and J ends, which lost 0 bases and 3 bases, there was a span of 10 bases. Per germline, CDR1 SGHRS and CDR2 YFSETQ. CDR3 nucleotide sequence: TGCGCCAGCAGCTTGGAGGTTGACAGCTACGAGCAGTACTTC. This sequence encodes CASSLEVDSYEQYF.

This chain uses TRBV9 with TRBJ1-2; perhaps TRBD1 as D (6 bases). Per germline, CDR1 SGDLS and CDR2 YYNGEE. Trimming left V 3 bases short and J 2 bases short, with 11 bases between. CDR3 size: 14 residues. This chain's CDR3 is CASSASDRNYGYTF. CDR3 nucleotides: TGTGCCAGCAGCGCATCCGACAGGAACTATGGCTACACCTTC.

The chain is built from TRBV7-9 and TRBJ1-2, with 7 bases matching TRBD1. The V gene end was trimmed by 3 bases and the J gene end by 6 bases; junction bases not matched to a gene: 7. The CDR3 runs 14 residues. Germline values: CDR1 SEHNR, CDR2 FQNEAQ (reference sequence). CDR3 nucleotide sequence: TGTGCCAGCAGCTTTCTCGGCACAGGGGATGGCTACACCTTC. Amino acids: CASSFLGTGDGYTF.

The chain recombines TRBV28 with TRBJ2-3; 10 bases are shared with TRBD2. Germline V CDR1 and CDR2: MDHEN, SYDVKM. With 2 bases clipped from V and 1 base from J, the junction kept 9 bases outside the gene matches. This CDR3 region has 18 residues. CDR3 protein: CASSLGSSGSWGTDTQYF. The CDR3 DNA sequence: TGTGCCAGCAGTTTAGGGTCTAGCGGGAGTTGGGGCACAGATACGCAGTATTTT. Using reference TRBV28 and TRBJ2-3 for the parts outside the CDR3, the full variable domain is DVKVTQSSRYLVKRTGEKVFLECVQDMDHENMFWYRQDPGLGLRLIYFSYDVKMKEKGDIPEGYSVSREKKERFSLILESASTNQTSMYLCASSLGSSGSWGTDTQYFGPGTRLTVL.